The 30 T cell receptor beta chains in this list originate from one sample, sequenced in a study of cytomegalovirus exposure and HLA in healthy donors. Primers included in the PCR were 60 Vbeta and 13 Jbeta primers. The table came from immunoSEQ multiplex PCR; TCRdb's copy has only in-frame clones and leaves some out. The data show around 84,000 clones, about 80% seen once. Sequencing was carried out using PBMCs. The receptors here all came from a man in his forties or fifties in good health and CMV-seronegative.

This chain links TRBV6-5 with TRBJ1-1; D might be TRBD1 (6 bases). From germline, CDR1 is MNHEY and CDR2 SVGAGI. This CDR3 is built from 13 residues. The V end was cut by 2 bases, the J end by 4 bases, with 8 bases between. CDR3 sequence: CASSYRGGTEAFF. As DNA, the CDR3 is TGTGCCAGCAGTTACAGGGGGGGCACTGAAGCTTTCTTT.

This clone was found once. V and J are TRBV4-2 and TRBJ1-6; 7 bases agree with TRBD1. Looked up from germline, CDR1 is LGHNA and CDR2 is YNFKEQ. V was pared by 0 bases and J by 10 bases, with 6 bases of the junction left unmatched. This CDR3 has 15 residues. The CDR3 region has the DNA TGTGCCAGCAGCCAAGAACAGGGGTCGAGATCACCCCTCCACTTT. Its translation: CASSQEQGSRSPLHF.

This chain joins TRBV6-1 and TRBJ2-7; the match to TRBD2 covers 8 bases. Germline CDR1 is MNHNS and CDR2 is SASEGT. The CDR3 totals 15 residues. The V segment lost 5 bases and the J segment 4 bases; nucleotides outside the gene matches: 10. CDR3 nucleotide sequence: TGTGCCAGCAGTTCGCATGGGAGCGGGGGTTACGAGCAGTACTTC. This codes for CASSSHGSGGYEQYF.

This clone was recorded only once. CDR3 DNA sequence: TGTGCCAGCAGTCATGACAGGGAAGCCTACACCTTC. As protein: CASSHDREAYTF. This chain joins TRBV2 and TRBJ1-2; 7 positions match TRBD1. The germline V gene encodes CDR1 SNHLY and CDR2 FYNNEI. Trimming took 5 bases from V and 10 from J; bases not matched to a gene: 7. This CDR3 spans 12 amino acids.

This clone occurred a few times. The chain recombines TRBV7-9 with TRBJ1-5; 8 nucleotides align to TRBD1. This CDR3 has 14 residues. Unmatched junction bases numbered 4, after V lost 5 bases and J lost 4 bases. The V gene's germline CDR1 is SEHNR and CDR2 FQNEAQ (reference sequence). CDR3 DNA sequence: TGTGCCAGCAGCCGGACAGGGCTGAATCAGCCCCAGCATTTT. Translated: CASSRTGLNQPQHF.

The rearrangement links TRBV6-5 to TRBJ2-1; D perhaps matches TRBD1 (6 bases). This CDR3 is 14 amino acids long. Deletions cut 5 bases from V and 9 bases from J, with 17 bases between. Germline assignment: CDR1 MNHEY and CDR2 SVGAGI. The CDR3 coding sequence is TGTGCCAGCAGTACCCGGACAGAGAGTAGTGAGCAGTTCTTC. Encoded protein: CASSTRTESSEQFF.

V is TRBV5-1 and J is TRBJ2-3; D remains ambiguous. This CDR3 is built from 15 residues. The V end lost 0 bases, the J end lost 6 bases, and 14 bases lay between the germline ends. Germline CDR1 is SGHRS and CDR2 is YFSETQ. DNA of the CDR3: TGCGCCAGCAGCTTGGACGTTATGGGCAGGGATACGCAGTATTTT. Encoded protein: CASSLDVMGRDTQYF.

V usage is TRBV6-1 and J usage is TRBJ1-1, with D uncertain. This CDR3 has 12 amino acids. Germline V gives CDR1 MNHNS, CDR2 SASEGT. V was shortened by 6 bases and J by 2 bases, with 7 bases between the two germline ends. The CDR3 reads CASRELNTEAFF. CDR3 DNA sequence: TGTGCCAGCAGGGAGCTTAACACTGAAGCTTTCTTT.

The V gene is TRBV10-3, the J gene TRBJ2-7; 7 bases map to TRBD2. V dropped 0 bases and J dropped 4; count of bases not matched to a gene: 6. The CDR3 is 15 amino acids. Germline V gives CDR1 ENHRY, CDR2 SYGVKD. The CDR3 here is CAISESGGPPYEQYF. For the CDR3, the DNA is TGTGCCATCAGTGAGTCGGGAGGGCCACCATACGAGCAGTACTTC.

This clone occurred a few times. This chain connects TRBV4-3 to TRBJ1-4, with TRBD1 as a possible D gene (6 bases). CDR1 is LGHNA and CDR2 is YSLEER in the germline V gene. This CDR3 has 15 residues. Trimming removed 5 bases from V and 8 bases from J, with 18 bases in between. CDR3 amino acids: CASSKSNREGEKLFF. The CDR3 nucleotides are TGCGCCAGCAGCAAATCCAACAGGGAGGGCGAAAAACTGTTTTTT.

This clone was detected a few times. The chain recombines TRBV7-8 with TRBJ1-5; TRBD1 aligns across 7 bases. V lost 4 bases and J lost 8; bases outside the gene matches: 11. Germline values: CDR1 SGHVS, CDR2 FQNEAQ. The CDR3 is made up of 15 amino acids. Written as DNA, the CDR3 is TGTGCCAGCAGCTCAACAGGGGTATCTACAAAGCCCCAGCATTTT. It is translated as CASSSTGVSTKPQHF.

The rearrangement joins TRBV7-8 to TRBJ2-7, with D possibly being TRBD2 (6 bases). Trimming removed 2 bases at V and 12 bases at J, with 14 bases between. The CDR3 sequence is 12 residues long. The germline gives CDR1 SGHVS, CDR2 FQNEAQ. The CDR3 loop reads CASSLTGGATYF. The DNA of the CDR3 is TGTGCCAGCAGCTTAACCGGAGGGGCTACGTACTTC. Based on the CDR3 plus reference TRBV7-8 and TRBJ2-7, the full variable domain is GAGVSQSPRYKVAKRGQDVALRCDPISGHVSLFWYQQALGQGPEFLTYFQNEAQLDKSGLPSDRFFAERPEGSVSTLKIQRTQQEDSAVYLCASSLTGGATYFGPGTRLTVT.

Here the CDR3 reads CASSLGPSGSPLHF. In DNA, the CDR3 is TGTGCCAGCAGCTTGGGCCCATCTGGTTCACCCCTCCACTTT. This sequence joins TRBV7-9 and TRBJ1-6; unclear D gene. CDR1 is SEHNR and CDR2 is FQNEAQ in the germline V gene (reference sequence). Between the trimmed V and J ends, which lost 3 bases and 9 bases, there was a span of 12 bases. The CDR3 totals 14 residues.

In this sample, this clone turned up once. This chain uses TRBV7-3 with TRBJ1-1; perhaps TRBD1 as D (5 bases). Germline V gene lookup returns CDR1 SGHTA and CDR2 FQGTGA. V was shortened by 5 bases and J by 5 bases, with 12 bases between the two germline ends. CDR3 length: 13 residues. For the CDR3, the DNA is TGTGCCAGCAGCCTTCTTGGGGGGACTGAAGCTTTCTTT. Translating gives CASSLLGGTEAFF.

The chain links TRBV6-4 to TRBJ1-1; the D gene is possibly TRBD1 (5 bases). This CDR3 has 11 residues. Germline CDR1 reads MRHNA; CDR2 reads SNTAGT. Between the trimmed V and J ends, which lost 6 bases and 9 bases, there was a span of 11 bases. CDR3 sequence (DNA): TGTGCCAGCAGGTCAGGGACTCAAGCTTTCTTT. It codes for CASRSGTQAFF.

Here the CDR3 DNA reads TGTGCCAGCAGCGTGGGCGGGGGGGCCGGAGAGACCCAGTACTTC. Its protein is CASSVGGGAGETQYF. V usage is TRBV9 and J usage is TRBJ2-5; TRBD2 matches at 9 bases. CDR1 and CDR2 (germline): SGDLS, YYNGEE. The CDR3 has 15 amino acids. Trimming removed 2 bases from V and 4 bases from J; junction bases left unmatched: 6.

This chain links TRBV30 with TRBJ2-3; possible D gene TRBD2, 7 bases. This CDR3 spans 15 amino acids. V was pared by 7 bases and J by 2 bases, with 19 bases between. The germline CDR1 and CDR2 sequences are GTSNPN and SVGIG (reference sequence). CDR3 sequence (DNA): TGTGCCTACGGGGGGCTCCCCCGGGACACAGATACGCAGTATTTT. The encoded protein is CAYGGLPRDTDTQYF.

This chain links TRBV18 with TRBJ1-2; 7 bases agree with TRBD1. V dropped 4 bases and J dropped 3; count of bases not matched to a gene: 2. The germline CDR1 and CDR2 sequences are KGHSH and LQKENI. This CDR3 is built from 13 residues. The CDR3 loop is CASSLGTDYGYTF. In DNA, the CDR3 is TGTGCCAGCTCACTGGGGACAGACTATGGCTACACCTTC.

This clone was seen more than once but under ten times. This chain joins TRBV5-1 and TRBJ2-1, with 9 bases that match TRBD2. Germline lookup yields CDR1 SGHRS and CDR2 YFSETQ. J gave up 3 bases and V 0 bases, and 4 bases lay outside the gene matches. This CDR3 spans 16 amino acids. CDR3 region: CASSLVPAGGYNEQFF. CDR3 coding DNA: TGCGCCAGCAGCTTGGTCCCAGCGGGGGGCTACAATGAGCAGTTCTTC.

The J gene is TRBJ2-1, the V gene TRBV10-3, with TRBD1 identical over 8 bases. Trimming at V came to 6 bases and at J to 7 bases, leaving 5 bases not matched to a gene. This CDR3 is 13 amino acids long. From germline, CDR1 is ENHRY and CDR2 SYGVKD. The CDR3 coding sequence is TGTGCCATCAGCCCCCGGGACAGGAATGAGCAGTTCTTC. Its translation: CAISPRDRNEQFF.

The chain recombines TRBV18 with TRBJ1-3; tentative D call: TRBD1 (6 bases). V shed 3 bases and J shed 0 bases, with 9 bases lying between them. Germline loops: CDR1 KGHSH, CDR2 LQKENI. CDR3 length: 15 residues. The DNA for the CDR3 is TGTGCCAGCTCACCGTCAGGGGCCTCTGGAAACACCATATATTTT. Its protein product is CASSPSGASGNTIYF.

The chain has TRBV10-3 and TRBJ1-2, with TRBD1 as a possible D gene (5 bases). Germline V gene lookup returns CDR1 ENHRY and CDR2 SYGVKD. This CDR3 comprises 14 residues. V gave up 7 bases and J gave up 4 bases, with 16 bases separating them. In DNA, the CDR3 is TGTGCCATCACTGGTGGGTCCGGGGGCTATGGCTACACCTTC. It specifies CAITGGSGGYGYTF.

The chain uses TRBV18 and TRBJ2-1; D is unresolved. V lost 0 bases and J lost 1, with 4 bases in between. Germline V gene data show CDR1 as KGHSH and CDR2 as LQKENI. The CDR3 has 14 residues. The DNA for the CDR3 is TGTGCCAGCTCACCACCTGAGTCCTACAATGAGCAGTTCTTC. Its protein is CASSPPESYNEQFF. Variable domain in full (rest from reference TRBV18 and TRBJ2-1): NAGVMQNPRHLVRRRGQEARLRCSPMKGHSHVYWYRQLPEEGLKFMVYLQKENIIDESGMPKERFSAEFPKEGPSILRIQQVVRGDSAAYFCASSPPESYNEQFFGPGTRLTVL.

The rearrangement joins TRBV4-3 to TRBJ2-3, with TRBD2 matching 16 bases. CDR1 is LGHNA and CDR2 is YSLEER in the germline V gene. V was pared by 1 base and J by 4 bases, with 14 bases of the junction left unmatched. The CDR3 length is 21 residues. The CDR3 DNA sequence: TGCGCCAGCAGCCAAGTGAGATTAGGGACTAGCGGGGGGGCAGTGGCAGATACGCAGTATTTT. Protein: CASSQVRLGTSGGAVADTQYF.

The chain is built from TRBV11-1 and TRBJ2-5; maybe TRBD2 (6 bases). The CDR3 consists of 13 residues. V dropped 7 bases and J dropped 1 base, with 10 bases sitting between them. Germline loops: CDR1 SGHAT, CDR2 FQDESV (reference sequence). CDR3 sequence (DNA): TGTGCCAGCACGGGGGTTCTCCAAGAGACCCAGTACTTC. Translating gives CASTGVLQETQYF.

V and J are TRBV7-2 and TRBJ1-5; D possibly corresponds to TRBD1 (5 bases). CDR3 length equals 14 residues. CDR1 is SGHTA and CDR2 is FQGNSA in the germline V gene. Trimming took 8 bases from V and 7 from J, leaving 18 bases between them. The CDR3: CASSGTAAGQPQHF. The CDR3 DNA reads as TGTGCCAGCTCTGGGACGGCCGCGGGACAGCCCCAGCATTTT.

This clone was detected only a few times. The chain joins TRBV19 to TRBJ1-3; 7 nucleotides match TRBD1. The germline gives CDR1 LNHDA, CDR2 SQIVND (reference sequence). This CDR3 comprises 15 residues. The V segment lost 2 bases and the J segment 1 base; nucleotides outside the gene matches: 2. CDR3: CASSIQGGSGNTIYF. The CDR3 region has the DNA TGTGCCAGTAGTATACAGGGGGGATCTGGAAACACCATATATTTT. The entire variable domain, with the rest obtained from reference TRBV19 and TRBJ1-3, is as follows: DGGITQSPKYLFRKEGQNVTLSCEQNLNHDAMYWYRQDPGQGLRLIYYSQIVNDFQKGDIAEGYSVSREKKESFPLTVTSAQKNPTAFYLCASSIQGGSGNTIYFGEGSWLTVV.

This rearrangement joins TRBV2 to TRBJ2-2; TRBD2 matches at 7 bases. Losses at the gene ends were 5 bases for V and 7 bases for J; bases not matched to a gene: 1. Germline loops: CDR1 SNHLY, CDR2 FYNNEI. The CDR3 is 12 amino acids. CDR3 loop: CASSRTSGELFF. The CDR3 DNA reads as TGTGCCAGCAGTCGGACTAGCGGGGAGCTGTTTTTT.

The chain carries TRBV6-1 and TRBJ1-5, with 10 bases that match TRBD1. V shed 8 bases, J shed 4 bases, and the junction held 5 bases outside the gene matches. Germline CDR1 and CDR2: MNHNS and SASEGT. CDR3 length equals 14 residues. The chain's CDR3 is CASLWTGGNQPQHF. Written as DNA, the CDR3 is TGTGCCAGCCTATGGACAGGGGGTAATCAGCCCCAGCATTTT.

This rearrangement joins TRBV6-5 to TRBJ1-2; D is unclear. The V gene lost 5 bases and the J gene lost 7 bases, with 11 bases spanning the gap. The germline CDR1 and CDR2 sequences are MNHEY and SVGAGI. The CDR3 consists of 12 residues. The CDR3 sequence is CASSRTGGGYTF. The CDR3 region has the DNA TGTGCCAGCAGTCGCACCGGAGGTGGCTACACCTTC.